In this sample, the clone carrying this TCR beta chain turned up a few times. What it binds is not known. This sample was included in a study of identical twins. Germline CDR1 SEHNR, CDR2 FQNEAQ (reference sequence). The V gene lost 4 bases and the J gene lost 2 bases, with 18 bases spanning the gap. The CDR3 contains 16 residues. TCRdb called the 5' RACE reads again in MiXCR, with one record for every CDR3 protein. Altogether 1.5 million to 2 million distinct CDR3 sequences are present, less than 40% being singletons, with the ten largest covering under 0.35%. Overall study findings and caveats: There were fewer insertions in abundant cord blood beta clonotypes, but memory repertoires showed no such pattern. Sequences that were out-of-frame, alpha and twin-shared displayed an excess of low generation probability.

The sequence came from a newborn girl in good health. The material sequenced was cord blood. The chain joins TRBV7-9 to TRBJ2-7; tentative D call: TRBD2 (7 bases). The CDR3, as DNA: TGTGCCAGCAGCTCGCCCCAAAGCGGGACAACCTACGAGCAGTACTTC. It codes for CASSSPQSGTTYEQYF.